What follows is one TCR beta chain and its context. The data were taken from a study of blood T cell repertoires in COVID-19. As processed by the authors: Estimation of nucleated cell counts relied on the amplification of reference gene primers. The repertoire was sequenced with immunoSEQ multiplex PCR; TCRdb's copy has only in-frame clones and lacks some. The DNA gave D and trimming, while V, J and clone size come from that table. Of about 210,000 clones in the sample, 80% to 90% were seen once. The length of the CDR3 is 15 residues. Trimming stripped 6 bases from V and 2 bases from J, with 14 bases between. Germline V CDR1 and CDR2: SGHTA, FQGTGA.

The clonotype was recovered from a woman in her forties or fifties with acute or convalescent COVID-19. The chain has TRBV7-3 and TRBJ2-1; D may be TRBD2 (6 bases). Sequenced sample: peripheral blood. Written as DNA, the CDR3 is TGTGCCAGCAGTCAGGGACTGGGAACCTACAATGAGCAGTTCTTC. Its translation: CASSQGLGTYNEQFF.